The T cell receptor beta chain described here comes from a study of blood T cell repertoires in COVID-19. Germline V gene sequence: CDR1 MGHDK, CDR2 SYGVNS. Trimming cost V 2 bases and J 3 bases, with 22 bases left between them. This CDR3 is built from 18 residues. The protocol was immunoSEQ multiplex PCR, while the TCRdb copy is restricted to in-frame clones and leaves out a portion. The repertoire holds a few hundred thousand clones, with over 80% as singletons. The specimen was peripheral blood. The receptor was derived from a woman in her 70s with COVID-19, enrolled during active disease. The rearrangement uses TRBV25-1 and TRBJ1-2, with TRBD1 as a possible D gene (6 bases). The CDR3 bases are TGTGCCAGCAGTGAACCAGGGGTCAGCGCACCGCCTTACTATGGCTACACCTTC. Translating it yields CASSEPGVSAPPYYGYTF.